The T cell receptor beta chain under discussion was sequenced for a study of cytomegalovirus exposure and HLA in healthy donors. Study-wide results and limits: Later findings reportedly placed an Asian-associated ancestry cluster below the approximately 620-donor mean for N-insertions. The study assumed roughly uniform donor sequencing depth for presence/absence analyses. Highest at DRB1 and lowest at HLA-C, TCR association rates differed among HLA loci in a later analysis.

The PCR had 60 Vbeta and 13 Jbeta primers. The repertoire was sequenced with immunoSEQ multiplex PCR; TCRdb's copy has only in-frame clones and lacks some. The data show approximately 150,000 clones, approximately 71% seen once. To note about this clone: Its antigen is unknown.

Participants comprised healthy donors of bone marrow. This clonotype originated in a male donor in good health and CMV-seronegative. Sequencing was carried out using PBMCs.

This chain's CDR3 is CASSFPQTSSYNEQFF. The CDR3 region has the DNA TGCGCCAGCAGCTTTCCTCAGACAAGCTCCTACAATGAGCAGTTCTTC. V usage is TRBV5-1 and J usage is TRBJ2-1; D is uncertain. Germline V gene sequence: CDR1 SGHRS, CDR2 YFSETQ. V was shortened by 2 bases and J by 0 bases, with 12 bases between the two germline ends. The CDR3 totals 16 residues.